The next 31 T cell receptor beta chains were all read from a single sample in a study of post-analysis software for immune sequencing data (dated by TCRdb to the mid-2010s). Findings and caveats that apply to the study as a whole: Significantly higher frequencies in patients than in controls were found for roughly 5 TRBV segments, including TRBV5-6, TRBV5-1 and TRBV20-1.

Their antigens remain unidentified. Libraries were made using PCR. TCRdb names Illumina HiSeq 2500 as the instrument used. To reduce PCR and sequencing biases, unique molecular identifiers were built into the TCR beta cDNA libraries. Clones were called with MiXCR by TCRdb after fastp trimmed the public reads at Q25, and only in-frame beta chains were retained. Each entry is one CDR3 protein sequence, shown with its most common DNA and genes. Within this sample are around 250,000 distinct CDR3 sequences, with 36% of them counted one time only. In total, the top ten clones hold around 4.7% of the sample. The sequencing sample was made of blood. The receptors here all came from a girl under 18 with multiple sclerosis.

This clonotype was picked up many times. This rearrangement joins TRBV4-2 to TRBJ1-2; the match to TRBD1 covers 8 bases. Trimming cost V 4 bases and J 6 bases; bases outside gene matches: 7. The CDR3 is made up of 14 amino acids. Germline-derived CDR1 and CDR2 are LGHNA and YNFKEQ. CDR3 sequence: CASSPRQGKDGYTF. CDR3 coding DNA: TGTGCCAGCAGCCCTAGACAGGGGAAGGATGGCTACACCTTC.

The chain has TRBV4-2 and TRBJ1-4, with 10 bases identical to TRBD1. Germline V gene sequence: CDR1 LGHNA, CDR2 YNFKEQ. The CDR3 has 16 amino acids. V dropped 0 bases and J dropped 7; count of bases not matched to a gene: 5. CDR3 nucleotides: TGTGCCAGCAGCCAAGAGTCCGGGACAGGGGCTGAAAAACTGTTTTTT. Residues: CASSQESGTGAEKLFF.

CDR3 bases: TGCAGTGCTAGGAGGGACTCAAGACCAGATACGCAGTATTTT. It is translated as CSARRDSRPDTQYF. The chain carries TRBV20-1 and TRBJ2-3; possible D gene TRBD2, 6 bases. Germline-derived CDR1 and CDR2 are DFQATT and SNEGSKA (reference sequence). The CDR3 sequence is 14 residues long. V was trimmed by 3 bases and J by 4 bases, leaving 14 bases between them.

There are many counts of this clonotype. The gene calls are TRBV6-5 and TRBJ1-5; tentative D call: TRBD1 (6 bases). CDR1 is MNHEY and CDR2 is SVGAGI in the germline V gene. CDR3 length: 14 residues. V was clipped by 5 bases and J by 1 base, with 9 bases between them. This CDR3 reads CASSTGISNQPQHF. In DNA form, the CDR3 reads TGTGCCAGCAGTACAGGGATCAGCAATCAGCCCCAGCATTTT.

In regard to this clonotype: A much more abundant neighbour one base away suggests this may be a read error. The rearrangement joins TRBV6-2 or TRBV6-3 to TRBJ2-3; D call uncertain. Germline lookup yields CDR1 MNHEY and CDR2 SVGEGT. The CDR3 spans 13 residues. In DNA form, the CDR3 reads TGTACCAGCAGTGGCGACTTGGGAGATACGCAGTATTTT. It yields the protein CTSSGDLGDTQYF.

This clonotype has a count of ten or more. The chain links TRBV9 to TRBJ2-3; no firm D call. This CDR3 region has 13 residues. V was pared by 2 bases and J by 0 bases, with 4 bases between. The germline CDR1 and CDR2 sequences are SGDLS and YYNGEE. The CDR3 sequence: CASSVTSTDTQYF. The CDR3 DNA follows: TGTGCCAGCAGCGTTACTAGCACAGATACGCAGTATTTT.

This clonotype was seen repeatedly, ten times or more. This chain connects TRBV6-5 to TRBJ2-7, with TRBD1 matching over 8 bases. This CDR3 is built from 13 residues. Trimming cost V 4 bases and J 7 bases; bases outside gene matches: 6. Germline V gene data show CDR1 as MNHEY and CDR2 as SVGAGI. CDR3 sequence (DNA): TGTGCCAGCAGTTTGGACAGGGCGGGAGAGCAGTACTTC. Its translation is CASSLDRAGEQYF.

As regards this clonotype: This may be a read error, as it is one base from a much larger clone. The rearrangement uses TRBV20-1 and TRBJ2-1; tentatively, D is TRBD2 (5 bases). The V and J ends lost 6 bases and 8 bases respectively, with 14 bases between them. CDR1 DFQATT and CDR2 SNEGSKA come from the germline V gene (reference sequence). CDR3 length equals 12 residues. The CDR3 is CSAPVGEHEQFF. CDR3 coding DNA: TGCAGTGCCCCGGTCGGGGAACATGAGCAGTTCTTC.

The J gene is TRBJ1-1, the V gene TRBV9; no reliable D call. V lost 0 bases and J 1 base, leaving 16 bases between the germline ends. The CDR3 extends over 17 amino acids. The germline V gene has CDR1 SGDLS and CDR2 YYNGEE. Here the CDR3 DNA reads TGTGCCAGCAGCGTAGGTCCTTTGAGGGCTCCGAACACTGAAGCTTTCTTT. Translation: CASSVGPLRAPNTEAFF. Full variable domain (missing parts from reference TRBV9 and TRBJ1-1): DSGVTQTPKHLITATGQRVTLRCSPRSGDLSVYWYQQSLDQGLQFLIQYYNGEERAKGNILERFSAQQFPDLHSELNLSSLELGDSALYFCASSVGPLRAPNTEAFFGQGTRLTVV.

The V gene is TRBV4-1, the J gene TRBJ1-4; D is uncertain. CDR1 is MGHRA, CDR2 YSYEKL, per germline. The CDR3 length is 13 residues. The V and J ends lost 7 bases and 4 bases respectively, with 10 bases between them. CDR3 amino acids: CASNLQDNEKLFF. CDR3 DNA: TGCGCCAGCAACCTTCAGGATAATGAAAAACTGTTTTTT.

This clonotype was seen once. This may come from a read error, since a much larger clone is one base off. This chain links TRBV2 with TRBJ2-5; tentatively, D is TRBD1 (7 bases). The V and J ends lost 6 bases and 11 bases respectively, with 25 bases between them. CDR3 length: 15 residues. CDR1 is SNHLY, CDR2 FYNNEI, per germline. This CDR3 is CASSRRTGPDREQYF. CDR3 sequence (DNA): TGTGCCAGCAGCCGGCGGACAGGACCGGACCGGGAGCAGTACTTC.

This clonotype came up a few times. A much larger clone sits a single nucleotide away, making a read error possible. The chain couples TRBV5-1 to TRBJ1-2, with TRBD1 identical over 7 bases. The trim removed 3 bases at V and 7 bases at J, leaving 9 bases unmatched. Germline CDR1 and CDR2: SGHRS and YFSETQ. The CDR3 has 14 amino acids. The CDR3 DNA reads TGCGCCAGCAGCTGGGCCGAGACAGGGACTGGCTACACCTTC. It is translated as CASSWAETGTGYTF.

The chain carries TRBV5-5 and TRBJ2-3, with D unresolved. The CDR3 covers 15 residues. CDR1 is SGHKS and CDR2 is YYEKEE in the germline V gene (reference sequence). V lost 0 bases and J 1 base, leaving 9 bases between the germline ends. CDR3 in DNA: TGTGCCAGCAGCTTGGGTCCTAGTCGCACAGATACGCAGTATTTT. Residues: CASSLGPSRTDTQYF.

This clonotype was detected only a few times. This chain uses TRBV25-1 with TRBJ1-4, with TRBD1 matching 10 bases. After removal of 3 bases from V and 7 bases from J, the junction contained 8 bases not matched to a gene. The CDR3 covers 16 residues. The germline V gene has CDR1 MGHDK and CDR2 SYGVNS. For the CDR3, the DNA is TGTGCCAGCAGTGACCGTGCCGGGACAGGGGTTGAAAAACTGTTTTTT. It encodes CASSDRAGTGVEKLFF. Filled out from reference TRBV25-1 and TRBJ1-4, the complete variable domain reads EADIYQTPRYLVIGTGKKITLECSQTMGHDKMYWYQQDPGMELHLIHYSYGVNSTEKGDLSSESTVSRIRTEHFPLTLESARPSHTSQYLCASSDRAGTGVEKLFFGSGTQLSVL.

Regarding this clonotype: A much bigger clone sits one base away, suggesting this may be a read error. The chain couples TRBV20-1 to TRBJ1-5; D call uncertain. Matching the DNA end better, TRBJ2-3 makes the J call doubtful. Germline lookup yields CDR1 DFQATT and CDR2 SNEGSKA (reference sequence). The CDR3 contains 14 residues. CDR3 DNA sequence: TGCAGTGCTATAGCCCCCTATAGCAATCAGCCCCAGTATTTT. Its translation: CSAIAPYSNQPQYF.

This chain joins TRBV13 and TRBJ1-2, with a possible D match to TRBD1 (5 bases). CDR1 PRHDT and CDR2 FYEKMQ come from the germline V gene (reference sequence). V was shortened by 5 bases and J by 2 bases, with 12 bases between the two germline ends. This CDR3 region has 14 residues. The CDR3 coding sequence is TGTGCCAGCAGCCTGGGTCGGGGGAACTATGGCTACACCTTC. Its translation is CASSLGRGNYGYTF.

This clonotype came up a few times. The chain uses TRBV5-1 and TRBJ2-2; no clear D gene. The germline V gene has CDR1 SGHRS and CDR2 YFSETQ. The CDR3 has 13 residues. V was clipped by 7 bases and J by 1 base, with 8 bases between them. CDR3 amino acids: CASPDRNTGELFF. The CDR3 region has the DNA TGCGCCAGCCCCGACCGGAACACCGGGGAGCTGTTTTTT.

This clonotype occurred a few times. A much larger clone lies one base from this, so it may be a read error. This sequence joins TRBV24-1 and TRBJ2-7; TRBD1 matches 10 bases. The DNA end is more similar to TRBJ2-5, so the J call may be wrong. Germline CDR1 and CDR2: KGHDR and SFDVKD. This CDR3 comprises 15 residues. The CDR3 sequence: CAASDLDRGGETQYF. The DNA of the CDR3 is TGTGCCGCCAGTGATCTGGACAGGGGGGGAGAGACCCAGTACTTC.

This clonotype was counted many times. The chain couples TRBV6-5 to TRBJ2-3; TRBD2 might be the D (6 bases). V lost 7 bases and J 6 bases, leaving 23 bases between the germline ends. This CDR3 has 16 residues. Germline V gene sequence: CDR1 MNHEY, CDR2 SVGAGI. The CDR3, as DNA: TGTGCCAGCACAGTTGGGGGACTCCTAGGCTCGGATACGCAGTATTTT. Its protein product is CASTVGGLLGSDTQYF.

This clonotype was found many times. The chain combines TRBV10-3 with TRBJ2-3; TRBD2 is a possible D gene (5 bases). Trimming cost V 2 bases and J 4 bases, with 7 bases left between them. The CDR3 length is 13 residues. Germline V gene data show CDR1 as ENHRY and CDR2 as SYGVKD. DNA for the CDR3: TGTGCCATCAGTGAGAGAGCGGCAGATACGCAGTATTTT. Translating it yields CAISERAADTQYF.

The chain couples TRBV10-3 to TRBJ2-7, with D uncertain. CDR3 length equals 15 residues. The germline V gene has CDR1 ENHRY and CDR2 SYGVKD. V gave up 0 bases and J gave up 0 bases, with 9 bases separating them. CDR3 in DNA: TGTGCCATCAGTGAGTCGTTTGCAGACTCCTACGAGCAGTACTTC. Its protein is CAISESFADSYEQYF.

This clonotype was observed at least ten times. V and J are TRBV12-3 or TRBV12-4 and TRBJ1-2; D is unclear. Between the trimmed V and J ends, which lost 8 bases and 3 bases, there was a span of 16 bases. The CDR3 covers 14 residues. The CDR3 region has the DNA TGTGCCAGCGGTGGCCGGAAGCAAGACTATGGCTACACCTTC. Translation gives CASGGRKQDYGYTF.

The chain joins TRBV7-2 to TRBJ1-1; a possible D gene is TRBD1 (6 bases). V was clipped by 5 bases and J by 1 base, with 11 bases between them. CDR1 SGHTA and CDR2 FQGNSA come from the germline V gene. The CDR3 has 14 amino acids. CDR3 loop: CASSPSQGNTEAFF. The CDR3 nucleotides are TGTGCCAGCAGCCCTTCACAGGGGAACACTGAAGCTTTCTTT.

The chain couples TRBV7-3 to TRBJ2-1; 8 bases line up with TRBD2. Gene TRBJ2-7 matches the end of the DNA better, so the J call may be wrong. The CDR3 loop spans 14 amino acids. Germline CDR1 is SGHTA and CDR2 is FQGTGA. The CDR3 spells CASSPGLGYNEQYF. For the CDR3, the DNA is TGTGCCAGCAGTCCGGGACTAGGGTACAATGAGCAGTACTTC.

At least ten counts were recorded for this clonotype. The rearrangement links TRBV15 to TRBJ2-7; tentative D call: TRBD1 (5 bases). The CDR3 is 13 amino acids. Trimming removed 4 bases at V and 6 bases at J, with 13 bases between. CDR1 is LNHNV, CDR2 YYDKDF, per germline (reference sequence). CDR3 in amino acids: CATSTRASGEQYF. The CDR3 bases are TGTGCCACCAGCACCAGGGCATCCGGCGAGCAGTACTTC. The full variable domain, in which reference TRBV15 and TRBJ2-7 provide the parts outside the CDR3, is DAMVIQNPRYQVTQFGKPVTLSCSQTLNHNVMYWYQQKSSQAPKLLFHYYDKDFNNEADTPDNFQSRRPNTSFCFLDIRSPGLGDTAMYLCATSTRASGEQYFGPGTRLTVT.

J is TRBJ1-5 and V is TRBV6-6; D remains ambiguous. From germline, CDR1 is MNHNY and CDR2 SVGAGI (reference sequence). The V gene lost 2 bases and the J gene lost 4 bases, with 12 bases spanning the gap. The CDR3 has 15 residues. CDR3 protein: CASSYETSLNQPQHF. DNA for the CDR3: TGTGCCAGCAGTTACGAGACAAGCCTTAATCAGCCCCAGCATTTT.

There are many counts of this clonotype. The chain is built from TRBV20-1 and TRBJ2-1; either TRBD1 or TRBD2 may supply D (5 bases each). Germline-derived CDR1 and CDR2 are DFQATT and SNEGSKA (reference sequence). This CDR3 is built from 14 residues. V lost 0 bases and J lost 2, with 8 bases in between. The CDR3 loop reads CSAREEGTYNEQFF. The CDR3 region has the DNA TGCAGTGCTAGAGAAGAGGGGACCTACAATGAGCAGTTCTTC.

About this clonotype itself: Just one base apart from a much larger clone, this may be a read error. The chain carries TRBV28 and TRBJ2-7; D gene uncertain. Germline-derived CDR1 and CDR2 are MDHEN and SYDVKM. The CDR3 totals 12 residues. Written as DNA, the CDR3 is TGTGCCAGCAGTTCGAATAACTACGAGCAGGACTTC. As protein: CASSSNNYEQDF. Supplemented by reference TRBV28 and TRBJ2-7, the full variable domain reads DVKVTQSSRYLVKRTGEKVFLECVQDMDHENMFWYRQDPGLGLRLIYFSYDVKMKEKGDIPEGYSVSREKKERFSLILESASTNQTSMYLCASSSNNYEQDFGPGTRLTVT.

The V call is TRBV12-3 or TRBV12-4, the J call TRBJ1-5, with a tentative D call TRBD1 (6 bases). Trimming pared 7 bases from V and 4 bases from J, leaving 8 bases between. The CDR3 is 12 amino acids. The CDR3 DNA reads TGTGCCAGCAAACAGGGAAATCAGCCCCAGCATTTT. Protein: CASKQGNQPQHF.

This chain's CDR3 is CASHLSSGANVLTF. The DNA for the CDR3 is TGTGCCTCCCATCTTAGCTCTGGGGCCAACGTCCTGACTTTC. The V gene is TRBV10-3, the J gene TRBJ2-6; no clear D. V was pared by 11 bases and J by 0 bases, with 11 bases between. The V gene's germline CDR1 is ENHRY and CDR2 SYGVKD. The CDR3 length is 14 residues.

This clonotype has at least ten counts. The genes are TRBV18 and TRBJ1-4; D unclear. Germline values: CDR1 KGHSH, CDR2 LQKENI. Between the trimmed V and J ends, which lost 2 bases and 2 bases, there was a span of 9 bases. This CDR3 contains 15 residues. The CDR3: CASSPVRMTNEKLFF. In DNA form, the CDR3 reads TGTGCCAGCTCACCAGTAAGAATGACTAATGAAAAACTGTTTTTT.